These 21 T cell receptor beta chains share one sample of origin, sequenced in a study of blood T cell repertoires in COVID-19. Some clones are missing from TCRdb's copy, which holds only in-frame ones; the method was immunoSEQ multiplex PCR. The repertoire consists of some 250,000 clones, with roughly 86% occurring once and the leading ten covering approximately 5.3%. Sample: peripheral blood. The origin of the receptors is a woman aged 55-69 years with COVID-19, enrolled during active disease.

This chain uses TRBV20-1 with TRBJ2-5; D is undetermined. In germline, CDR1 is DFQATT, CDR2 SNEGSKA (reference sequence). CDR3 length: 14 residues. The V end was cut by 3 bases, the J end by 5 bases, with 16 bases between. The CDR3 bases are TGCAGTGCTAGTAGTCATGGAGCGACGGAGACCCAGTACTTC. This sequence encodes CSASSHGATETQYF.

This chain connects TRBV30 to TRBJ2-1, with 7 bases identical to TRBD2. CDR1 GTSNPN and CDR2 SVGIG come from the germline V gene (reference sequence). The CDR3 has 17 amino acids. The V gene end was trimmed by 2 bases and the J gene end by 7 bases; junction bases not matched to a gene: 17. The CDR3 sequence: CAWSFMGLAGVGNEQFF. The CDR3 DNA follows: TGTGCCTGGAGTTTTATGGGATTGGCGGGAGTAGGAAATGAGCAGTTCTTC.

This chain connects TRBV3-1 (or the pseudogene TRBV3-2) to TRBJ2-5, with D maybe TRBD2 (6 bases). The CDR3 totals 16 residues. CDR1 LGHDT and CDR2 YNNKEL come from the germline V gene (reference sequence). The germline V and J ends were trimmed by 0 bases and 3 bases, with 14 bases remaining between them. The CDR3 DNA reads TGTGCCAGCAGCCAAGATCTCGGGGCTAGCGAAGAGACCCAGTACTTC. Its protein product is CASSQDLGASEETQYF.

The gene calls are TRBV28 and TRBJ2-7; the match to TRBD2 covers 9 bases. Trimming at V came to 5 bases and at J to 0 bases, leaving 8 bases not matched to a gene. Germline V CDR1 and CDR2: MDHEN, SYDVKM. This CDR3 comprises 16 residues. Written as DNA, the CDR3 is TGTGCCAGCAGTCGCGGGGGGGGTGGACGCTCCTACGAGCAGTACTTC. The encoded protein is CASSRGGGGRSYEQYF.

This clone was detected a few times. V usage is TRBV5-1 and J usage is TRBJ1-2; no firm D call. Trimming pared 0 bases from V and 3 bases from J, leaving 9 bases between. In germline, CDR1 is SGHRS, CDR2 YFSETQ. There are 14 residues in the CDR3. The CDR3 reads CASSLAGVDYGYTF. The CDR3 DNA sequence: TGCGCCAGCAGCTTGGCCGGAGTAGACTATGGCTACACCTTC.

CDR3 amino acids: CASSFYALRTGNSGANVLTF. Here the CDR3 DNA reads TGCGCCAGCAGCTTTTATGCCCTTCGGACCGGGAACTCTGGGGCCAACGTCCTGACTTTC. This chain links TRBV4-3 with TRBJ2-6, with D possibly being TRBD2 (5 bases). CDR3 length: 20 residues. Looked up from germline, CDR1 is LGHNA and CDR2 is YSLEER. Trimming pared 5 bases from V and 0 bases from J, leaving 23 bases between.

In this sample, this clone turned up a few times. The rearrangement joins TRBV6-5 to TRBJ2-7; D may be TRBD2 (5 bases). V was trimmed by 7 bases and J by 0 bases, leaving 16 bases between them. The germline V gene has CDR1 MNHEY and CDR2 SVGAGI. This CDR3 comprises 15 residues. The chain's CDR3 is CASKDSAVRSYEQYF. CDR3 DNA: TGTGCCAGCAAGGACTCGGCGGTACGCTCCTACGAGCAGTACTTC.

As to this clone: Other DNA sequences of this sample code for an identical CDR3. V is TRBV5-1 and J is TRBJ2-5; 11 nucleotides align to TRBD2. CDR1 is SGHRS, CDR2 YFSETQ, per germline. Trimming removed 0 bases from V and 2 bases from J; junction bases left unmatched: 0. This CDR3 contains 15 residues. CDR3 bases: TGCGCCAGCAGCTTGGGACTAGCGGGACAAGAGACCCAGTACTTC. It encodes CASSLGLAGQETQYF.

The rearrangement links TRBV28 to TRBJ2-2, with 12 nucleotides matching TRBD2. With 6 bases clipped from V and 5 bases from J, the junction kept 4 bases outside the gene matches. This CDR3 contains 15 residues. Germline CDR1 reads MDHEN; CDR2 reads SYDVKM. Here the CDR3 DNA reads TGTGCCAGCAGCCCCGGGACTAGCGGGACCGGGGAGCTGTTTTTT. It is translated as CASSPGTSGTGELFF.

The chain has TRBV19 and TRBJ1-1; D unresolved. The V end lost 5 bases, the J end lost 8 bases, and 30 bases lay between the germline ends. The CDR3 is 18 residues long. Germline V gene data show CDR1 as LNHDA and CDR2 as SQIVND (reference sequence). CDR3 residues: CASSPGRTSELNWLEAFF. The CDR3 DNA sequence: TGTGCCAGTAGTCCGGGGAGGACCTCTGAACTGAATTGGTTAGAAGCTTTCTTT.

This rearrangement joins TRBV3-1 (or the pseudogene TRBV3-2) to TRBJ2-7; 9 positions match TRBD2. V lost 1 base to trimming and J lost 4 bases; unmatched junction nucleotides: 11. CDR3 size: 17 residues. Germline V gene data show CDR1 as LGHDT and CDR2 as YNNKEL (reference sequence). The CDR3 nucleotides read TGTGCCAGCAGCCAAGTTCTGCGGCGGGAGGGCTGGTACGAGCAGTACTTC. This translates into CASSQVLRREGWYEQYF.

V is TRBV2 and J is TRBJ1-5; D remains ambiguous. Trimming took off 4 bases at V and 8 bases at J, with 18 bases between the two ends. The CDR3 covers 15 residues. In germline, CDR1 is SNHLY, CDR2 FYNNEI. DNA for the CDR3: TGTGCCAGCAGTGCAGGTTTTGAGACAATCAAGCCCCAGCATTTT. Residues: CASSAGFETIKPQHF.

The sample holds one count of this clone. The chain employs TRBV5-1 and TRBJ2-3; D ambiguous. Germline CDR1 and CDR2: SGHRS and YFSETQ. The CDR3 runs to 14 residues. Trimming pared 0 bases from V and 3 bases from J, leaving 8 bases between. This CDR3 is CASSLDLATDTQYF. The CDR3, as DNA: TGCGCCAGCAGCTTGGATCTGGCAACAGATACGCAGTATTTT. The whole variable domain, filled in from reference TRBV5-1 and TRBJ2-3, reads KAGVTQTPRYLIKTRGQQVTLSCSPISGHRSVSWYQQTPGQGLQFLFEYFSETQRNKGNFPGRFSGRQFSNSRSEMNVSTLELGDSALYLCASSLDLATDTQYFGPGTRLTVL.

There are many counts of this clone. The J gene is TRBJ1-2, the V gene TRBV7-8, with D maybe TRBD1 (5 bases). This CDR3 is built from 16 residues. CDR1 is SGHVS and CDR2 is FQNEAQ in the germline V gene. The V and J ends lost 6 bases and 2 bases respectively, with 19 bases between them. The CDR3 bases are TGTGCCAGCAGGCCGGGCCTCGGGGGAAAGAACTATGGCTACACCTTC. Translated: CASRPGLGGKNYGYTF.

The chain joins TRBV19 to TRBJ2-1; 8 nucleotides align to TRBD2. The CDR3 is 15 amino acids. In germline, CDR1 is LNHDA, CDR2 SQIVND (reference sequence). After removal of 6 bases from V and 5 bases from J, the junction contained 9 bases not matched to a gene. CDR3 coding DNA: TGTGCCAGTAGGGAACTAGCGGAGGGGAACAATGAGCAGTTCTTC. It specifies CASRELAEGNNEQFF. Variable domain in full (rest from reference TRBV19 and TRBJ2-1): DGGITQSPKYLFRKEGQNVTLSCEQNLNHDAMYWYRQDPGQGLRLIYYSQIVNDFQKGDIAEGYSVSREKKESFPLTVTSAQKNPTAFYLCASRELAEGNNEQFFGPGTRLTVL.

This rearrangement joins TRBV30 to TRBJ1-1; D not certain. CDR1 and CDR2 from the germline V gene are GTSNPN and SVGIG (reference sequence). The CDR3 runs 11 residues. Trimming shortened V by 3 bases and J by 6 bases, and 8 bases separated the two germline ends. The chain's CDR3 is CAWSEVSEAFF. CDR3 DNA: TGTGCCTGGAGCGAGGTTTCTGAAGCTTTCTTT.

The J gene is TRBJ2-1, the V gene TRBV5-1, with TRBD2 matching 9 bases. Germline trimming cut 6 bases from V and 5 bases from J; bases unmatched to any gene: 12. The CDR3 loop spans 16 amino acids. CDR1 and CDR2 from the germline V gene are SGHRS and YFSETQ. The CDR3 sequence is CASTIELPSGNNEQFF. The CDR3 nucleotides are TGCGCCAGCACCATTGAGCTCCCTAGCGGGAACAATGAGCAGTTCTTC.

The chain carries TRBV9 and TRBJ1-2; TRBD1 is a possible D gene (5 bases). CDR1 and CDR2 (germline): SGDLS, YYNGEE. Between the trimmed V and J ends, which lost 0 bases and 7 bases, there was a span of 16 bases. The CDR3 sequence is 15 residues long. In nucleotides, the CDR3 is TGTGCCAGCAGCGTAGGGGACTCCACCTGGGGTGGCTACACCTTC. Translated, it gives CASSVGDSTWGGYTF.

The chain links TRBV27 to TRBJ2-1; weak D call: TRBD2 (5 bases). The CDR3 sequence is 15 residues long. Germline V CDR1 and CDR2: MNHEY, SMNVEV (reference sequence). Trimming took off 3 bases at V and 9 bases at J, with 18 bases between the two ends. CDR3 region: CASSFWTEMGGEQFF. The CDR3 DNA sequence: TGTGCCAGCAGTTTTTGGACTGAAATGGGTGGTGAGCAGTTCTTC.

The chain recombines TRBV9 with TRBJ1-2, with D maybe TRBD1 (6 bases). V shed 4 bases and J shed 3 bases, with 10 bases lying between them. CDR1 is SGDLS, CDR2 YYNGEE, per germline. This CDR3 has 13 amino acids. In DNA form, the CDR3 reads TGTGCCAGCAGCACAGGGACGGACTATGGCTACACCTTC. This sequence encodes CASSTGTDYGYTF.

The chain couples TRBV9 to TRBJ2-3, with TRBD2 matching over 7 bases. Per the germline V gene, CDR1 is SGDLS and CDR2 is YYNGEE. The CDR3 spans 13 residues. Trimming took 4 bases from V and 3 from J; bases not matched to a gene: 2. The CDR3 here is CASSPGGTDTQYF. CDR3 bases: TGTGCCAGCAGCCCGGGGGGAACAGATACGCAGTATTTT.